This T cell receptor (beta chain) originates from a study of blood T cell repertoires in COVID-19. Study at large: Specimens from acute and convalescent COVID-19 originated in the United States, Italy and Spain. Sources were T cells, B-cell-depleted T cells, or PBMCs; the material itself was cDNA or gDNA.

Per the study methods: Amplifying reference gene primers gave estimates of nucleated cell counts. Profiled with immunoSEQ multiplex PCR; TCRdb holds only in-frame clones, not every one. The V and J calls and clone size are taken from that table; D and trimming were inferred from the DNA. The sample contains around 76,000 clones, more than 85% of which appear only once. The CDR3 has 16 residues. With 1 base clipped from V and 10 bases from J, the junction kept 15 bases outside the gene matches. The germline CDR1 and CDR2 sequences are LGHDT and YNNKEL (reference sequence). This chain joins TRBV3-1 (or the pseudogene TRBV3-2) and TRBJ1-1, with 7 bases matching TRBD1. Sample: peripheral blood. This receptor was obtained from a man in his 60s with acute or convalescent COVID-19. The CDR3 loop is CASSQADDTGDRGAFF. The CDR3 DNA reads as TGTGCCAGCAGCCAAGCGGATGACACAGGGGATAGGGGAGCTTTCTTT.